The source of this TCR beta chain is a study of T-cell memory formation after mild COVID-19. The J segment lost 9 bases and the V segment lost 9 bases, leaving 17 bases of the junction unmatched. This CDR3 comprises 16 residues. Germline CDR1 reads MNHEY; CDR2 reads SVGEGT. This clonotype was recorded a few times. From the 5' RACE reads, TCRdb called clonotypes with MiXCR, one entry per CDR3 protein. The top ten hold 3.5% to 4% of the sample, which has 150,000 to 200,000 distinct CDR3 sequences, roughly 12% seen once. Sequenced material: PBMCs or a T cell subset sorted from them (not recorded which). V usage is TRBV6-2 or TRBV6-3 and J usage is TRBJ2-7; TRBD2 matches 13 bases. This clonotype was obtained from a man aged 18-30 years who had mild COVID-19 (a few samples of this study predate the infection). Cell type and time point are not known. The CDR3: CASKGFRGTSGALQYF. CDR3 DNA: TGTGCCAGTAAGGGGTTTCGTGGGACTAGCGGGGCGTTGCAGTACTTC.